A few counts support the clone carrying this T cell receptor beta chain. The antigen is unknown. The CDR3 has 16 amino acids. V shed 5 bases, J shed 2 bases, and the junction held 6 bases outside the gene matches. The germline V gene has CDR1 SGHTA and CDR2 FQGNSA. Documented time point: cycle 4 day 1 (C4D1), after five to seven weeks of nivolumab. Each patient experienced a relapse that followed autologous stem cell transplantation, and brentuximab vedotin exposure varied. The data were obtained in a study of PD-1 blockade in classical Hodgkin lymphoma. Study-level information: The nivolumab dose that patients received was 3 mg/kg, given intravenously every 2 weeks. Study-wide results and limits: Lower baseline TCR diversity marked trial partial responders and progressors. The study reported lower baseline TCR diversity in newly diagnosed patients than in healthy donors.

Libraries were prepared by immunoSEQ multiplex PCR; TCRdb keeps only in-frame clonotypes and omits some of them. The table has approximately 52,000 clones, about 89% seen once; the top ten hold approximately 6.8%. This sample comprised peripheral blood mononuclear cells (PBMCs), obtained before the fourth cycle of nivolumab. The chain recombines TRBV7-2 with TRBJ2-3; 11 bases agree with TRBD2. The source of this sequence is a human donor with classical Hodgkin lymphoma. CDR3 sequence: CASSLRLAGLTDTQYF. Written as DNA, the CDR3 is TGTGCCAGCAGCCTGAGACTAGCGGGGCTCACAGATACGCAGTATTTT.